The 6 T cell receptor beta chains presented below share a single source sample, sequenced in a study of CD8 T cells in Susac syndrome (dated by TCRdb to about 2019). Libraries were constructed by the immunoSEQ multiplex PCR assay. RNA was extracted using the RNeasy kit, and roughly 0.45 to 1 microgram was reverse transcribed with random hexamers. TCRdb ran its own pipeline on the public reads, namely fastp trimming at Q25 and MiXCR clone calling, and kept in-frame beta chains. CDR3 protein duplicates are merged, each entry listing the most common genes and DNA. In this sample the table shows about 160,000 distinct CDR3 sequences, approximately 94% of which occur a single time. Of the sample, over 0.09% is held by the ten largest clones. Sequencing input: CD4+ T cells from PBMCs. The receptors shown here come from a human donor with multiple sclerosis.

The chain combines TRBV5-6 with TRBJ1-2; D remains ambiguous. Looked up from germline, CDR1 is SGHDT and CDR2 is YYEEEE. V lost 2 bases, J lost 7 bases, and 12 bases lay in between. The length of the CDR3 is 13 residues. Here the CDR3 reads CASSFAVVGGYTF. DNA for the CDR3: TGTGCCAGCAGCTTCGCCGTCGTGGGTGGCTACACCTTC.

This chain connects TRBV28 to TRBJ2-1; possibly TRBD2 for D (6 bases). This CDR3 contains 13 residues. Germline V gives CDR1 MDHEN, CDR2 SYDVKM. Trimming took 6 bases from V and 8 from J, leaving 14 bases between them. CDR3: CASSPTSFDEQFF. The CDR3 DNA reads as TGTGCCAGCAGCCCGACTAGTTTCGATGAGCAGTTCTTC. Together with reference TRBV28 and TRBJ2-1, the CDR3 gives the full variable domain: DVKVTQSSRYLVKRTGEKVFLECVQDMDHENMFWYRQDPGLGLRLIYFSYDVKMKEKGDIPEGYSVSREKKERFSLILESASTNQTSMYLCASSPTSFDEQFFGPGTRLTVL.

This chain uses TRBV7-2 with TRBJ2-1; possibly TRBD1 for D (6 bases). The CDR3 covers 17 residues. V lost 3 bases and J 2 bases, leaving 17 bases between the germline ends. CDR1 SGHTA and CDR2 FQGNSA come from the germline V gene. The CDR3, as DNA: TGTGCCAGCAGCTTGATTCTTTCACACAGGGCCTACAATGAGCAGTTCTTC. It encodes CASSLILSHRAYNEQFF.

This chain joins TRBV2 and TRBJ2-7, with D possibly being TRBD2 (5 bases). Trimming stripped 7 bases from V and 2 bases from J, with 12 bases between. This CDR3 is built from 13 residues. In germline, CDR1 is SNHLY, CDR2 FYNNEI. CDR3 protein: CASNLAVTYEQYF. Written as DNA, the CDR3 is TGTGCCAGCAACCTAGCAGTCACCTACGAGCAGTACTTC.

The chain carries TRBV2 and TRBJ2-7; 7 nucleotides line up with TRBD1. The germline V gene encodes CDR1 SNHLY and CDR2 FYNNEI. The ends lost 7 bases at V and 1 base at J; junction bases unmatched: 7. This CDR3 spans 14 amino acids. The CDR3 DNA sequence: TGTGCCAGCACCTGGACAGGTTCGTCCTACGAGCAGTACTTC. The encoded protein is CASTWTGSSYEQYF.

The V gene is TRBV2, the J gene TRBJ2-1; 7 positions agree with TRBD2. The trim removed 6 bases at V and 2 bases at J, leaving 1 base unmatched. Germline CDR1 and CDR2: SNHLY and FYNNEI. The CDR3 is 13 residues long. The CDR3 reads CASSREAYNEQFF. As DNA, the CDR3 is TGTGCCAGCAGCCGGGAGGCCTACAATGAGCAGTTCTTC.